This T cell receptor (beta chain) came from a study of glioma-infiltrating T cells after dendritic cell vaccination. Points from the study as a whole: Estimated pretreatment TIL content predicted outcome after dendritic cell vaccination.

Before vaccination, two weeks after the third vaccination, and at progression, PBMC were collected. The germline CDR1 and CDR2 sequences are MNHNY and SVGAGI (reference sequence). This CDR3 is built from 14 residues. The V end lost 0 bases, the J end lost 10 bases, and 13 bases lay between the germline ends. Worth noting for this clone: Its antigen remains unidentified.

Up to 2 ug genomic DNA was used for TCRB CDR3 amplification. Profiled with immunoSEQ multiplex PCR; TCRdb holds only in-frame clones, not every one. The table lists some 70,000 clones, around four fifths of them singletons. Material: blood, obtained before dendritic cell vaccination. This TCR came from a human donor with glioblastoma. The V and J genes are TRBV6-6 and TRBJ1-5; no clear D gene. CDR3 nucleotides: TGTGCCAGCAGTTACTCGTTTAGTGCGAGTCCCCAGCATTTT. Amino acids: CASSYSFSASPQHF.